This T cell receptor (beta chain) originates from a study of identifying expanded T cells in peripheral blood. Study findings and constraints: Technical replicates showed about 1.2 changed clones; two weeks 15 to 20; four weeks 19. Variance in clone template counts between approximately two-week samples significantly increased with total template count across all healthy donors.

Using immunoSEQ multiplex PCR, the repertoire was profiled, and TCRdb retains in-frame clones only, with some absent. The sample has about 85,000 clones, approximately 90% seen once. Of note for this clone: The target antigen is unknown.

Healthy donors had no documented immune events, such as infections, while sampled. CDR3 size: 14 residues. Germline V gene lookup returns CDR1 ENHRY and CDR2 SYGVKD. Germline trimming cut 6 bases from V and 5 bases from J; bases unmatched to any gene: 5. The specimen was blood. The sequence was obtained from a person aged 18 to 75 in good health. The rearrangement joins TRBV10-3 to TRBJ2-7, with 12 nucleotides matching TRBD2. This CDR3 is CAIRPLAGGDEQYF. In DNA, the CDR3 is TGTGCCATCAGGCCACTAGCGGGGGGTGACGAGCAGTACTTC.